One sample yielded the 6 T cell receptor beta chains listed below, sequenced in a study of T-cell memory formation after mild COVID-19. TCRdb reprocessed the 5' RACE reads with MiXCR, giving one entry per CDR3 protein. The table lists roughly 100,000 distinct CDR3 sequences, about 17% of them singletons. Sequencing input: PBMCs or a T cell subset sorted from them (not recorded which). These receptors originate from an adult woman who had mild COVID-19 (a few samples of this study predate the infection). Cell type and time point are not known.

This sequence joins TRBV13 and TRBJ2-7; 9 nucleotides agree with TRBD1. The CDR3 runs to 15 residues. CDR1 is PRHDT and CDR2 is FYEKMQ in the germline V gene (reference sequence). Trimming took 5 bases from V and 2 from J; bases not matched to a gene: 7. CDR3 in amino acids: CASSLRQGGTYEQYF. The DNA of the CDR3 is TGTGCCAGCAGCCTCAGACAGGGGGGGACCTACGAGCAGTACTTC.

A few counts support this clonotype. The V and J genes are TRBV5-4 and TRBJ2-3, with no clear D. CDR1 and CDR2 from the germline V gene are SGHNT and YYREEE (reference sequence). Trimming removed 3 bases at V and 0 bases at J, with 14 bases between. The CDR3 length is 16 residues. The CDR3 bases are TGTGCCAGCAGCTGTGTAGAAGAACTAAGCACAGATACGCAGTATTTT. It encodes CASSCVEELSTDTQYF.

This clonotype came up a few times. CDR3 bases: TGTGCCAGCAGGGTGGGCTCCGAGCAGTACTTC. It codes for CASRVGSEQYF. J is TRBJ2-7 and V is TRBV25-1; D remains ambiguous. Trimming cost V 6 bases and J 6 bases, with 9 bases left between them. Germline lookup yields CDR1 MGHDK and CDR2 SYGVNS. CDR3 size: 11 residues.

This clonotype was seen a handful of times. V gene TRBV10-3 combines with J gene TRBJ2-1, with 9 bases that match TRBD2. V gave up 3 bases and J gave up 7 bases; unmatched junction bases: 16. The CDR3 runs to 18 residues. From germline, CDR1 is ENHRY and CDR2 SYGVKD. In nucleotides, the CDR3 is TGTGCCATCAGTGACCTACCCTCGGCGGGAGGGCCACAGAATGAGCAGTTCTTC. The encoded protein is CAISDLPSAGGPQNEQFF.

The chain has TRBV5-1 and TRBJ2-7, with 16 positions matching TRBD2. The germline V gene has CDR1 SGHRS and CDR2 YFSETQ. V lost 0 bases, J lost 0 bases, and 3 bases stayed unmatched. This CDR3 spans 18 amino acids. CDR3 coding DNA: TGCGCCAGCAGCTTGGCTGGGACTAGCGGGAGGGCCTCCTACGAGCAGTACTTC. Its protein product is CASSLAGTSGRASYEQYF.

Only a few counts were recorded for this clonotype. The chain has TRBV7-9 and TRBJ1-6; D is undetermined. This CDR3 region has 13 residues. V was shortened by 6 bases and J by 7 bases, with 10 bases between the two germline ends. CDR1 SEHNR and CDR2 FQNEAQ come from the germline V gene (reference sequence). This CDR3 reads CASSLKKNSPLHF. The CDR3 region has the DNA TGTGCCAGCAGTCTAAAAAAGAATTCACCCCTCCACTTT.